These 27 T cell receptor beta chains were sequenced from one sample in a study of blood T cell repertoires in COVID-19. The data were produced by immunoSEQ multiplex PCR, yet TCRdb's version contains in-frame clones alone and is incomplete. The sample has 52,000 or so clones, around nine tenths seen once. Sequencing was performed on peripheral blood. These receptors all stem from a man in his fifties with acute or convalescent COVID-19.

The chain carries TRBV27 and TRBJ1-6; no clear D. The CDR3 runs to 14 residues. Germline-derived CDR1 and CDR2 are MNHEY and SMNVEV (reference sequence). V was pared by 2 bases and J by 15 bases, with 17 bases between. This CDR3 reads CASSLGNGFRGLHF. The CDR3 DNA sequence: TGTGCCAGCAGTTTAGGGAACGGCTTTCGGGGCCTCCACTTT.

The gene calls are TRBV30 and TRBJ2-1; tentative D call: TRBD2 (6 bases). V lost 0 bases, J lost 11 bases, and 8 bases lay in between. Looked up from germline, CDR1 is GTSNPN and CDR2 is SVGIG (reference sequence). The CDR3 covers 11 residues. CDR3 protein: CAWSVTSQQFF. The CDR3 bases are TGTGCCTGGAGTGTAACTAGCCAGCAGTTCTTC.

The chain recombines TRBV30 with TRBJ1-6, with 12 bases that match TRBD1. The CDR3 consists of 16 residues. Per the germline V gene, CDR1 is GTSNPN and CDR2 is SVGIG (reference sequence). The V segment lost 5 bases and the J segment 4 bases; nucleotides outside the gene matches: 6. The DNA for the CDR3 is TGTGCCTGGCGAGGGACAGGGGGCTATTATAATTCACCCCTCCACTTT. Encoded protein: CAWRGTGGYYNSPLHF.

This sequence joins TRBV14 and TRBJ2-7; 11 bases are shared with TRBD2. V shed 3 bases, J shed 3 bases, and the junction held 19 bases outside the gene matches. The CDR3 has 20 residues. Germline CDR1 reads SGHDN; CDR2 reads FVKESK. CDR3 sequence reads: CASSQEPGTGTLAGVYEQYF. As DNA, the CDR3 is TGTGCCAGCAGCCAGGAGCCCGGGACAGGGACACTAGCGGGAGTCTACGAGCAGTACTTC.

The chain links TRBV5-1 to TRBJ2-3; the match to TRBD2 covers 9 bases. The germline V gene encodes CDR1 SGHRS and CDR2 YFSETQ. The CDR3 spans 15 residues. V lost 3 bases and J lost 6; bases outside the gene matches: 8. CDR3 in amino acids: CASSSSGLAGDTQYF. As DNA, the CDR3 is TGCGCCAGCAGCTCTTCGGGACTAGCCGGTGATACGCAGTATTTT.

The chain combines TRBV7-8 with TRBJ1-2; D perhaps matches TRBD1 (5 bases). Germline V gene lookup returns CDR1 SGHVS and CDR2 FQNEAQ. The length of the CDR3 is 15 residues. The V and J ends lost 1 base and 2 bases respectively, with 11 bases between them. CDR3 nucleotide sequence: TGTGCCAGCAGCTTAGGTGACAGCAAGAACTATGGCTACACCTTC. It encodes CASSLGDSKNYGYTF.

The table lists this clone with a count of one. V gene TRBV4-3 combines with J gene TRBJ2-1, with D unclear. The ends were cut back, 3 bases at V and 1 base at J, with 4 bases in the middle. CDR3 size: 13 residues. Germline-derived CDR1 and CDR2 are LGHNA and YSLEER. The CDR3 is CASSQRSYNEQFF. The CDR3 DNA is TGCGCCAGCAGCCAGAGGTCCTACAATGAGCAGTTCTTC.

Written as DNA, the CDR3 is TGTGCCAGCAGCCCAGCGGGAGAAGAGACCCAGTACTTC. Its protein product is CASSPAGEETQYF. The chain employs TRBV7-9 and TRBJ2-5, with 8 bases fitting TRBD2. The V gene end was trimmed by 5 bases and the J gene end by 3 bases; junction bases not matched to a gene: 2. CDR1 is SEHNR and CDR2 is FQNEAQ in the germline V gene (reference sequence). This CDR3 contains 13 residues.

The chain uses TRBV10-3 and TRBJ1-3, with TRBD1 matching 10 bases. V was pared by 6 bases and J by 4 bases, with 3 bases of the junction left unmatched. The CDR3 is 14 residues long. CDR1 and CDR2 from the germline V gene are ENHRY and SYGVKD. CDR3 sequence: CAIRGQGEGNTIYF. Written as DNA, the CDR3 is TGTGCCATCAGAGGACAGGGGGAAGGAAACACCATATATTTT.

Here the CDR3 reads CASSLAASGNGYTF. The CDR3 bases are TGCGCCAGCAGCTTGGCTGCTAGCGGGAATGGCTACACCTTC. The chain has TRBV5-1 and TRBJ1-2; unclear D gene. The CDR3 covers 14 residues. CDR1 and CDR2 from the germline V gene are SGHRS and YFSETQ. V was clipped by 0 bases and J by 6 bases, with 12 bases between them.

CDR3 loop: CAWTPGNSGNTIYF. The CDR3, as DNA: TGTGCCTGGACCCCAGGGAACTCTGGAAACACCATATATTTT. The chain employs TRBV30 and TRBJ1-3; TRBD1 might be the D (5 bases). The CDR3 covers 14 residues. CDR1 and CDR2 from the germline V gene are GTSNPN and SVGIG (reference sequence). Trimming pared 4 bases from V and 0 bases from J, leaving 10 bases between. The variable domain in full, with the rest retrieved from reference TRBV30 and TRBJ1-3, is SQTIHQWPATLVQPVGSPLSLECTVEGTSNPNLYWYRQAAGRGLQLLFYSVGIGQISSEVPQNLSASRPQDRQFILSSKKLLLSDSGFYLCAWTPGNSGNTIYFGEGSWLTVV.

This clone was found once. J is TRBJ1-1 and V is TRBV5-6, with D possibly being TRBD1 (6 bases). V was cut by 4 bases and J by 4 bases, with 20 bases left in between. The germline gives CDR1 SGHDT, CDR2 YYEEEE. The CDR3 extends over 16 amino acids. The CDR3 sequence is CASSPLGGRGSTEAFF. The DNA of the CDR3 is TGTGCCAGCAGCCCCCTAGGGGGGCGCGGGAGCACTGAAGCTTTCTTT.

J is TRBJ1-4 and V is TRBV7-2, with a tentative D call TRBD1 (6 bases). Trimming removed 5 bases at V and 1 base at J, with 14 bases between. The germline V gene has CDR1 SGHTA and CDR2 FQGNSA. This CDR3 is 16 amino acids long. The CDR3 reads CASSVWTAQTNEKLFF. The CDR3 nucleotides read TGTGCCAGCAGCGTCTGGACAGCTCAAACTAATGAAAAACTGTTTTTT.

The rearrangement joins TRBV4-3 to TRBJ2-7; TRBD2 matches 9 bases. Germline trimming cut 1 base from V and 4 bases from J; bases unmatched to any gene: 8. The CDR3 loop spans 16 amino acids. From germline, CDR1 is LGHNA and CDR2 YSLEER. CDR3 amino acids: CASSQVGAGGGYEQYF. DNA for the CDR3: TGCGCCAGCAGCCAAGTAGGAGCGGGAGGTGGGTACGAGCAGTACTTC.

The chain has TRBV5-8 and TRBJ1-3; TRBD1 matches at 7 bases. Trimming cost V 3 bases and J 2 bases; bases outside gene matches: 2. CDR1 SGHTS and CDR2 YDEGEE come from the germline V gene. This CDR3 contains 14 residues. The CDR3 DNA is TGTGCCAGCAGCTCCACAGGGGCTGGAAACACCATATATTTT. Translating it yields CASSSTGAGNTIYF.

The chain uses TRBV7-2 and TRBJ2-4; 7 bases agree with TRBD1. The V segment lost 4 bases and the J segment 6 bases; nucleotides outside the gene matches: 3. The CDR3 is 13 residues long. From germline, CDR1 is SGHTA and CDR2 FQGNSA. CDR3 region: CASSSGQTNIQYF. The CDR3 bases are TGTGCCAGCAGCTCGGGACAGACAAACATTCAGTACTTC.

The rearrangement links TRBV3-1 (or the pseudogene TRBV3-2) to TRBJ2-7, with 8 nucleotides matching TRBD1. V gave up 6 bases and J gave up 1 base; unmatched junction bases: 5. The CDR3 runs to 14 residues. Looked up from germline, CDR1 is LGHDT and CDR2 is YNNKEL (reference sequence). The CDR3 region has the DNA TGTGCCAGCAGTCCGAGGACAGGGTCCTACGAGCAGTACTTC. Translated, it gives CASSPRTGSYEQYF.

This sequence joins TRBV11-3 and TRBJ2-3, with D possibly TRBD2 on 6 matching bases. This CDR3 region has 17 residues. Trimming stripped 1 base from V and 2 bases from J, with 16 bases between. CDR1 and CDR2 (germline): SGHNT, YENEEA. The CDR3 DNA reads TGTGCCAGCAGCTTAGTACGGTGGGAGGCGTCCACAGATACGCAGTATTTT. The encoded protein is CASSLVRWEASTDTQYF. Full variable domain (missing parts from reference TRBV11-3 and TRBJ2-3): EAGVVQSPRYKIIEKKQPVAFWCNPISGHNTLYWYLQNLGQGPELLIRYENEEAVDDSQLPKDRFSAERLKGVDSTLKIQPAELGDSAVYLCASSLVRWEASTDTQYFGPGTRLTVL.

The genes are TRBV5-1 and TRBJ2-1; 8 bases fit TRBD2. V trimming: 0 bases; J trimming: 4 bases; junction bases outside the gene matches: 6. From germline, CDR1 is SGHRS and CDR2 YFSETQ. There are 16 residues in the CDR3. CDR3 in amino acids: CASSLDRAGEYNEQFF. CDR3 sequence (DNA): TGCGCCAGCAGCTTGGATCGAGCGGGAGAGTACAATGAGCAGTTCTTC.

This chain links TRBV7-9 with TRBJ2-7; D unresolved. Germline CDR1 and CDR2: SEHNR and FQNEAQ (reference sequence). V gave up 5 bases and J gave up 6 bases, with 8 bases separating them. CDR3 length equals 11 residues. This CDR3 reads CASSTTAEQYF. Here the CDR3 DNA reads TGTGCCAGCAGCACTACCGCCGAGCAGTACTTC.

This chain uses TRBV7-9 with TRBJ2-5; D gene uncertain. Germline values: CDR1 SEHNR, CDR2 FQNEAQ (reference sequence). The CDR3 is 13 residues long. Trimming removed 2 bases from V and 2 bases from J, with 6 bases in between. CDR3 bases: TGTGCCAGCAGCTTATCTTTACAAGAGACCCAGTACTTC. Amino acids: CASSLSLQETQYF. The complete variable domain, with remaining parts taken from reference TRBV7-9 and TRBJ2-5, reads DTGVSQNPRHKITKRGQNVTFRCDPISEHNRLYWYRQTLGQGPEFLTYFQNEAQLEKSRLLSDRFSAERPKGSFSTLEIQRTEQGDSAMYLCASSLSLQETQYFGPGTRLLVL.

V is TRBV5-4 and J is TRBJ2-1; TRBD1 agrees at 7 bases. The germline V gene encodes CDR1 SGHNT and CDR2 YYREEE (reference sequence). The CDR3 is 17 residues long. Unmatched junction bases numbered 12, after V lost 2 bases and J lost 4 bases. The CDR3 DNA is TGTGCCAGCAGCTTCTTACTGTCCGGGACAGCTTACAATGAGCAGTTCTTC. Its translation: CASSFLLSGTAYNEQFF.

The chain links TRBV27 to TRBJ2-1, with a tentative D call TRBD2 (6 bases). CDR1 and CDR2 from the germline V gene are MNHEY and SMNVEV (reference sequence). The CDR3 has 15 amino acids. V was cut by 4 bases and J by 4 bases, with 14 bases left in between. CDR3 sequence reads: CASSSRREAYNEQFF. As DNA, the CDR3 is TGTGCCAGCAGTTCACGGAGGGAGGCATACAATGAGCAGTTCTTC.

The chain employs TRBV19 and TRBJ1-5; perhaps TRBD1 as D (6 bases). V was trimmed by 7 bases and J by 4 bases, leaving 17 bases between them. Per the germline V gene, CDR1 is LNHDA and CDR2 is SQIVND (reference sequence). This CDR3 contains 15 residues. The CDR3 loop is CASTLQGLGNQPQHF. DNA for the CDR3: TGTGCCAGTACCCTACAGGGTTTGGGAAATCAGCCCCAGCATTTT.

The J gene is TRBJ1-2, the V gene TRBV5-1; a weak D match, TRBD1 (6 bases). This CDR3 comprises 15 residues. The ends were cut back, 4 bases at V and 2 bases at J, with 15 bases in the middle. Germline V gene sequence: CDR1 SGHRS, CDR2 YFSETQ. The CDR3 DNA reads as TGCGCCAGCAGCAGAAATATGGACAGCAACTATGGCTACACCTTC. Protein sequence: CASSRNMDSNYGYTF.

The chain couples TRBV4-3 to TRBJ1-5, with D uncertain. Trimming removed 1 base from V and 2 bases from J, with 6 bases in between. The CDR3 loop spans 14 amino acids. Germline V gives CDR1 LGHNA, CDR2 YSLEER. The CDR3 loop is CASSQVTGNQPQHF. The DNA of the CDR3 is TGCGCCAGCAGCCAAGTAACAGGCAATCAGCCCCAGCATTTT.

The rearrangement uses TRBV15 and TRBJ1-4; D gene unclear. V lost 1 base to trimming and J lost 5 bases, with 14 bases between them. The germline gives CDR1 LNHNV, CDR2 YYDKDF (reference sequence). This CDR3 spans 16 amino acids. DNA for the CDR3: TGTGCCACCAGCAGAGTAGCGGGAGCTACCAATGAAAAACTGTTTTTT. Its translation is CATSRVAGATNEKLFF.